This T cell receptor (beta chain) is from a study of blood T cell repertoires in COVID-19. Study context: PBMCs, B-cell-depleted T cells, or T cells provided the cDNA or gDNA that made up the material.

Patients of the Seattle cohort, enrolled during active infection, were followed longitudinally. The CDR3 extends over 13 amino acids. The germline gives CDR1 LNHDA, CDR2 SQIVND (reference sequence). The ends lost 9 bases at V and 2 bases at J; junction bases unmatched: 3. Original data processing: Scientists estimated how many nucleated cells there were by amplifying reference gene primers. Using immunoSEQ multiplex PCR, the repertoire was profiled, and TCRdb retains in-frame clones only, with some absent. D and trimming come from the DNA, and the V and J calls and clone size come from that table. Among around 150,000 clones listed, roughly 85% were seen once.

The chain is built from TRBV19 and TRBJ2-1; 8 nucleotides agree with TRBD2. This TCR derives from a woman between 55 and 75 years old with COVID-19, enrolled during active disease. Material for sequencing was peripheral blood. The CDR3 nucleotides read TGTGCCAGCGGGAGGGAAACCTACAATGAGCAGTTCTTC. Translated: CASGRETYNEQFF.